This T cell receptor (beta chain) was recorded in a study of human T cells and chemical hapten exposure (dated by TCRdb to about 2021). Context from the whole study: For sensitization, 2% DPC in acetone was applied to a roughly 2 cm by roughly 2 cm area of upper inner arm skin. Patch testing was performed on the upper back with Finn chambers containing 0.01% DPC, and the patch tests were scored after 6 days according to International Contact Dermatitis Research Group standards. For TCR sequencing, blood came from 25 to 35 alopecia patients at anywhere from one to four time points (pre-sensitization, 2, 6 and 24 weeks). Blood samples were taken from patients before sensitization (week 0) and then at 2, 6 and about 24 weeks after DPC sensitization. Throughout the approximately 26-week study period, patients were also given weekly therapeutic DPC doses on the scalp. Libraries were combined into a pool for sequencing, and differences in TCR yield between samples came mainly from small differences in library volumes within the pool. Alopecia areata with under or over 50% scalp involvement, alopecia totalis and alopecia universalis were represented in the patient cohort, which was mostly female. Peripheral blood TCR repertoire changes were tracked in vivo in alopecia patients during primary and secondary sensitization to the hapten diphenylcyclopropenone (DPC).

Explained via the paper, the time point label denotes: patch test 1, 2 weeks after DPC sensitization. The treatment or condition label here, explained by the study, means: therapeutic diphenylcyclopropenone sensitization with weekly scalp DPC. Blood at each patch-test visit was drawn before the patch test was applied. Eligible patients were aged 18 to 70, diagnosed with alopecia, deemed suitable for DPC therapy, and excluded if pregnant. Unfractionated whole blood was collected in Tempus Blood RNA tubes, and total RNA was extracted from that blood. Concerning this clonotype: There is no known antigen for this receptor. No quality values exist for individual bases; no much larger clone is one base distant.

What the research found in general, with its limitations: The number of PT1 expanded TCRs positively correlated with patch test score, significant at thresholds 8, 16 and 32 but not 4. After repeated subsampling, changes were observed in the strength of the expansion versus patch-test correlation and in the threshold at which the correlation became significant. Compared with pre-sensitization or healthy control sets, expanded TCRs formed significantly more large CDR3 similarity clusters, which is consistent with antigen-driven responses. Because all patients had alopecia, a presumed autoimmune disease, the immune response of the patients might differ from that of healthy individuals. The number of TCRs above 1 in 1000 frequency did not change with DPC sensitization; there was no evidence of global repertoire structure alterations.

Library preparation used RACE. The instrument given in TCRdb is NextSeq 500. During library preparation, unique molecular identifiers were attached to individual cDNA molecules so that TCRs could be counted quantitatively and reproducibly. Each blood RNA sample was used to sequence both TCR alpha and TCR beta chains. The original methods were these. Samples had a median of 95,638 TCRs, with a range from about 23,224 to 690,600. The Decombinator software suite was used to annotate the V, J and CDR3 of the TCR reads. For the PS versus PT1 abundance plots, all samples were subsampled to the same number of TCRs (28,000). Expanded TCRs were defined as absent before sensitization and observed at least eight times at the 2-week time point. TCRdb reprocessed the public reads (quality trimming at Q25 with fastp, clone calling with MiXCR) and kept in-frame beta chains. All rows with the same CDR3 protein become a single entry with the most common DNA and genes. TCRdb assigned the V and J calls; the authors' analysis was not used. The sample table lists 150,000 to 200,000 distinct CDR3 sequences, 20% to 25% of them with a count of one. 6% to 8% of the sample comes from the top ten.

V and J are truncated by 4 bases and 0 bases respectively, leaving an intervening sequence of 10 bases. According to the germline V gene, CDR1 reads SQVTM and CDR2 reads ANQGSEA. The CDR3 holds 14 amino acids from the cysteine to the phenylalanine. The only DNA kept is the CDR3, 42 bases in frame from the first base. Specimen: whole blood, collected in connection with sensitization to the hapten diphenylcyclopropenone (DPC). The chain joins TRBV29-1 to TRBJ1-5, and TRBD1 may be the D gene, going by 5 matching bases. The receptor was derived from a woman aged 45-65 years with alopecia areata. Some clones in this sample may be carry-over from other donors' samples. Here the CDR3 is given as CSVGTRNSNQPQHF. The base sequence is TGCAGCGTTGGGACAAGAAATAGCAATCAGCCCCAGCATTTT.